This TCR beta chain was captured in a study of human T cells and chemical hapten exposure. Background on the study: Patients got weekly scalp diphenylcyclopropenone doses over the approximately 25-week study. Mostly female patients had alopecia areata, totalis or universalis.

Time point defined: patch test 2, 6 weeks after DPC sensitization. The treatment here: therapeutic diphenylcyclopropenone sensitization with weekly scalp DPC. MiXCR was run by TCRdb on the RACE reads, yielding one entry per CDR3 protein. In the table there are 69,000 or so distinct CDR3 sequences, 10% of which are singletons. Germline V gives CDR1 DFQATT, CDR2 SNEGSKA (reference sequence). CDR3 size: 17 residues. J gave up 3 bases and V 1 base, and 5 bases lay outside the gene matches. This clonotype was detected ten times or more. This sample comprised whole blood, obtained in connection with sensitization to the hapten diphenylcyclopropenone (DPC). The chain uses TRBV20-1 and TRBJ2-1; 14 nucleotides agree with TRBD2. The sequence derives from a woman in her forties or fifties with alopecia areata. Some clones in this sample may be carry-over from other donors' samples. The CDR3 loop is CSARARLAGGVYNEQFF. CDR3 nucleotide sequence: TGCAGTGCTAGAGCCCGACTAGCGGGAGGGGTCTACAATGAGCAGTTCTTC.